The following is a TCR beta chain sequence with its context. In its sample, this clonotype was seen many times. The clone's antigen remains unknown. Per-base quality was not reported, and no clone a single base away is much larger than it. From the cysteine up to the phenylalanine, the CDR3 has a length of 15 residues. Only the CDR3 region is kept as DNA, spanning 45 bases read in frame from base 1. CDR1 and CDR2, per the germline V gene, are SGHVS and FQNEAQ. V is cut by 1 base and J by 4 bases, and the space between the germline ends is 8 bases. TCR beta CDR3 regions were amplified from RNA transcripts. A first-round RT-PCR of the TCR CDR3 used the HTBI primer set with the Qiagen OneStep RT-PCR kit. A second multiplex PCR round built the libraries, followed by size selection and purification. Sequencing of the libraries was done on an Illumina HiSeq2000 using paired-end 100 bp reads. Processing in the source paper ran as follows. SOAPnuke was used to process the raw data, with reads discarded if the reads contained adapters or uncalled bases, had a mean Phred below 15, or lacked an exact constant-primer or identifier match. COPE v1.2.5 was used to merge the high-quality paired reads, and each unique nucleotide sequence was defined as a clonotype. Clonotypes were aligned to IMGT TRBV, TRBD and TRBJ reference segments using MiTCR v1.1. Only V-J combinations with frequency above 0.0001, covering 99.2% of repertoires, were analysed. A TCS score was defined as the ratio of F50 (clonal expansion) to E x V (chaos), with BLOSUM62-based TCRdist applied between CDR3 peptides within each V-J. Welch's t-statistics and random forest reduced some 510 V-J features to 10 to 15, which were used in a naive Bayes classifier (R e1071). TCRdb reworked the public reads: Q25 trimming with fastp, MiXCR clone assembly, productive beta chains retained. Each entry is one CDR3 protein sequence, shown with its most common DNA and genes. TCRdb's processing, not the authors' own work, is the source of the V and J calls. The sample table shows under 400,000 distinct CDR3 sequences, and approximately 18% are seen once. Roughly 16% of the sample rests with the top ten.

In the ophthalmopathy patients, disease was moderately to severely active, with a Clinical Activity Score of 3 or more, a NOSPECS grade of 4 or more, and a duration of less than 3 months. Patients with uncontrolled infections, other autoimmune diseases, pregnancy or lactation were excluded. Diagnoses were established on the basis of clinical symptoms, serum thyroxine and TRAb, thyroid ultrasound, and orbital computed tomography. PBMCs were separated from approximately 9.9 ml of fresh peripheral blood using Ficoll-Paque density gradient centrifugation. Trizol reagent was used to extract total RNA, and RNA quality was then checked on an Agilent 2100 Bioanalyzer. This sample stems from a study of T cells in Graves' hyperthyroidism and ophthalmopathy (dated by TCRdb to the late 2010s). Broadly, across the study: Peripheral blood samples were taken at the time of initial diagnosis, prior to any treatment. According to the paper, TCR Vbeta CDR3 sequencing was carried out on approximately 140 peripheral blood samples, which came from fewer than 50 ophthalmopathy, 80 or so hyperthyroidism and roughly 17 progressor patients. Prospective prediction of ophthalmopathy was tested in an independent validation cohort consisting of 18 hyperthyroidism patients and approximately 16 patients who later progressed to ophthalmopathy. Once sampling was done, hyperthyroidism patients were given methimazole at a starting dose of 30 mg daily, whereas ophthalmopathy patients were given high-dose intravenous methylprednisolone. The 75 to 100 discovery patients were divided at random into training and test sets in a 7:3 ratio. In six Graves' hyperthyroidism patients, the study also compared T-cell repertoires from thyroid tissue with T-cell repertoires from blood. A discovery cohort of about a hundred patients, about 40 with Graves' ophthalmopathy and approximately 55 with stable Graves' hyperthyroidism, was used to find distinguishing TCR V-J signatures.

Paper-wide results and their limitations: Sample size was not statistically predetermined, and investigators were not blinded to group allocation. In cross-validation, a model built on a 13 V-J signature told ophthalmopathy apart from stable hyperthyroidism with over 85% sensitivity and about 81% specificity, and in testing the same model reached 80%/75%. During validation, the model predicted progression to ophthalmopathy a median of approximately 7 months ahead of onset, with more than 60% sensitivity and 72% to 85% specificity. Blood samples also contained most of the expanded thyroid clonotypes (frequency above 0.001), which suggests that blood repertoires may reflect thyroid immune responses.

The rearrangement joined TRBV7-8 to TRBJ2-6, and TRBD2 may be the D gene, going by 5 matching bases. The TCR was taken from a woman aged 40 to 50 with Graves' ophthalmopathy. Sequences were obtained from blood. In nucleotides, the sequence is TGTGCCAGCAGCTTAGATGCGGGCGGGGCCAACGTCCTGACTTTC. Translated, this gives CASSLDAGGANVLTF.